One and the same sample provided the 18 T cell receptor beta chains below, sequenced in a study of human T cells and chemical hapten exposure. Noted time point: patch test 2, 6 weeks after DPC sensitization. Documented treatment: therapeutic diphenylcyclopropenone sensitization with weekly scalp DPC. In TCRdb, the RACE reads were re-called with MiXCR into one record per CDR3 protein. The sample holds tens of thousands of distinct CDR3 sequences, 10% seen once. The specimen was whole blood, collected in connection with sensitization to the hapten diphenylcyclopropenone (DPC). These receptors all stem from a woman in her twenties or thirties with alopecia areata. Some clones in this sample may be carry-over from other donors' samples.

This clonotype was detected ten times or more. The chain joins TRBV12-3 or TRBV12-4 to TRBJ1-3; D remains unclear. V was pared by 3 bases and J by 0 bases, with 9 bases between. CDR3 length: 15 amino acids. CDR3 in DNA: TGTGCCAGCAGTTTCGGGCATCCCTCTGGAAACACCATATATTTT. Its protein product is CASSFGHPSGNTIYF.

This clonotype has more than one count but fewer than ten. The chain joins TRBV7-9 to TRBJ2-5, with 7 bases lining up with TRBD1. Germline-derived CDR1 and CDR2 are SEHNR and FQNEAQ (reference sequence). This CDR3 is built from 14 residues. V dropped 5 bases and J dropped 1; count of bases not matched to a gene: 4. CDR3 sequence reads: CASSVTGAQETQYF. DNA of the CDR3: TGTGCCAGCAGCGTAACAGGGGCCCAAGAGACCCAGTACTTC.

The sample holds a few counts of this clonotype. V gene TRBV4-3 combines with J gene TRBJ1-1, with D possibly TRBD1 on 5 matching bases. Trimming removed 0 bases from V and 5 bases from J, with 13 bases in between. This CDR3 has 15 amino acids. CDR1 and CDR2 from the germline V gene are LGHNA and YSLEER. As DNA, the CDR3 is TGCGCCAGCAGCCAAGATTCCGGGGGTCGGACTGAAGCTTTCTTT. Encoded protein: CASSQDSGGRTEAFF.

This clonotype was detected many times. The V call is TRBV6-5, the J call TRBJ2-5; weak D call: TRBD1 (5 bases). CDR1 is MNHEY, CDR2 SVGAGI, per germline. The CDR3 totals 14 residues. Trimming cost V 9 bases and J 3 bases, with 17 bases left between them. The CDR3 here is CASRKGSTKETQYF. The CDR3 DNA follows: TGTGCCAGTCGAAAGGGGTCGACGAAAGAGACCCAGTACTTC.

This clonotype has at least ten counts. The DNA of the CDR3 is TGCGCCAGCAGCCAAGTTCTATCCGGGACAGCGCATAATGAAAAACTGTTTTTT. As protein: CASSQVLSGTAHNEKLFF. J is TRBJ1-4 and V is TRBV4-3; 7 bases line up with TRBD1. V was pared by 1 base and J by 4 bases, with 12 bases of the junction left unmatched. Germline values: CDR1 LGHNA, CDR2 YSLEER. The CDR3 sequence is 18 residues long.

This clonotype occurred a few times. The chain employs TRBV7-9 and TRBJ1-1; weak D call: TRBD1 (5 bases). Trimming left V 0 bases short and J 8 bases short, with 10 bases between. CDR1 is SEHNR and CDR2 is FQNEAQ in the germline V gene (reference sequence). The CDR3 is 13 amino acids. The CDR3: CASSLAGDQEAFF. The CDR3 region has the DNA TGTGCCAGCAGCTTAGCGGGGGACCAGGAAGCTTTCTTT.

The sample holds many counts of this clonotype. V usage is TRBV28 and J usage is TRBJ1-3; unclear D gene. CDR1 MDHEN and CDR2 SYDVKM come from the germline V gene. The length of the CDR3 is 14 residues. V shed 6 bases and J shed 1 base, with 10 bases lying between them. CDR3 sequence reads: CASRSARSGNTIYF. Written as DNA, the CDR3 is TGTGCCAGCAGGTCCGCGAGGTCTGGAAACACCATATATTTT.

This chain uses TRBV28 with TRBJ2-5; D might be TRBD1 or TRBD2, each matching 5 bases. The CDR3 is 15 residues long. Germline CDR1 and CDR2: MDHEN and SYDVKM. Deletions cut 5 bases from V and 2 bases from J, with 15 bases between. The CDR3 spells CASSPPGREQETQYF. For the CDR3, the DNA is TGTGCCAGCAGTCCTCCGGGACGCGAGCAAGAGACCCAGTACTTC.

This clonotype was recorded many times. CDR3 protein: CASKWVGGAAGYNEQFF. For the CDR3, the DNA is TGTGCCAGCAAATGGGTAGGGGGGGCCGCGGGTTACAATGAGCAGTTCTTC. The chain carries TRBV6-1 and TRBJ2-1, with D maybe TRBD2 (7 bases). The CDR3 totals 17 residues. Germline CDR1 MNHNS, CDR2 SASEGT. With 7 bases removed from V and 4 bases from J, the gap between germline ends came to 23 bases.

The chain joins TRBV4-1 to TRBJ2-7, with 13 nucleotides matching TRBD2. V gave up 0 bases and J gave up 0 bases; unmatched junction bases: 8. The CDR3 contains 19 residues. The V gene's germline CDR1 is MGHRA and CDR2 YSYEKL. CDR3: CASSQESTGLAGSSYEQYF. The CDR3 nucleotides are TGCGCCAGCAGCCAAGAGTCCACGGGACTAGCGGGGTCCTCCTACGAGCAGTACTTC.

The sample holds a few counts of this clonotype. The chain links TRBV12-3 or TRBV12-4 to TRBJ2-1; TRBD2 is a possible D gene (5 bases). The CDR3 contains 13 residues. Trimming cost V 6 bases and J 6 bases, with 12 bases left between them. The CDR3 bases are TGTGCCAGCAGCCCCACTAGTATCAATGAGCAGTTCTTC. Its translation is CASSPTSINEQFF.

In this sample, this clonotype turned up a few times. J is TRBJ1-2 and V is TRBV20-1; 7 bases match TRBD1. Looked up from germline, CDR1 is DFQATT and CDR2 is SNEGSKA (reference sequence). Trimming cost V 4 bases and J 7 bases; bases outside gene matches: 3. The CDR3 length is 11 residues. The DNA for the CDR3 is TGCAGTGCTAAGACAGGGCGTGGCTACACCTTC. Translating it yields CSAKTGRGYTF.

There are many counts of this clonotype. V usage is TRBV20-1 and J usage is TRBJ2-1, with 9 bases that match TRBD2. The junction had 8 bases not matched to a gene; V was cut back by 6 bases and J by 5 bases. This CDR3 region has 14 residues. Germline V gene data show CDR1 as DFQATT and CDR2 as SNEGSKA (reference sequence). In DNA form, the CDR3 reads TGCAGTGCACTGACGACTAGCGGCAACAATGAGCAGTTCTTC. It codes for CSALTTSGNNEQFF.

At least ten counts were recorded for this clonotype. The chain combines TRBV20-1 with TRBJ1-2; D perhaps matches TRBD1 (5 bases). Germline values: CDR1 DFQATT, CDR2 SNEGSKA (reference sequence). This CDR3 contains 12 residues. The V and J ends lost 0 bases and 8 bases respectively, with 10 bases between them. The CDR3 DNA follows: TGCAGTGCTAGAGATCAAGGGGAAGGCTACACCTTC. This encodes CSARDQGEGYTF.

Many counts were recorded for this clonotype. The chain employs TRBV20-1 and TRBJ2-7; 12 positions agree with TRBD2. In germline, CDR1 is DFQATT, CDR2 SNEGSKA (reference sequence). The CDR3 contains 13 residues. V lost 7 bases and J lost 4; bases outside the gene matches: 5. The CDR3 nucleotides are TGCAGTGTCGGACTAGCGGGAAGGTACGAGCAGTACTTC. This codes for CSVGLAGRYEQYF.

This clonotype has a count of ten or more. The genes are TRBV12-3 or TRBV12-4 and TRBJ2-5; maybe TRBD2 (5 bases). V was clipped by 1 base and J by 5 bases, with 11 bases between them. The CDR3 spans 14 residues. The CDR3 loop reads CASSLGGLEETQYF. The CDR3 nucleotides read TGTGCCAGCAGTTTAGGAGGGCTCGAGGAGACCCAGTACTTC.

DNA of the CDR3: TGTGCCAGCAGTGAAACCCGAGAGACCCAGTACTTC. Its translation: CASSETRETQYF. This sequence joins TRBV6-1 and TRBJ2-5, with D uncertain. The V gene lost 2 bases and the J gene lost 4 bases, with 5 bases spanning the gap. Germline V gives CDR1 MNHNS, CDR2 SASEGT. The CDR3 is made up of 12 amino acids.

This clonotype was recorded a few times. The chain has TRBV6-5 and TRBJ2-7; the match to TRBD2 covers 8 bases. The CDR3 runs to 16 residues. With 0 bases clipped from V and 0 bases from J, the junction kept 4 bases outside the gene matches. Germline V gives CDR1 MNHEY, CDR2 SVGAGI. CDR3 DNA: TGTGCCAGCAGTTACTCCGGGCGGGGGGCCTCCTACGAGCAGTACTTC. This gives the protein CASSYSGRGASYEQYF.